This T cell receptor beta chain was observed in a study of CD8 T cells in ankylosing spondylitis. General observations from the study: One TCR beta motif, made up of roughly 8 highly homologous variants, appeared characteristic of ankylosing spondylitis blood.

TCRdb re-called the 5' RACE reads with MiXCR, one entry per CDR3 protein. The table includes more than 650,000 distinct CDR3 sequences, about 11% detected once. CDR1 LGHDT and CDR2 YNNKEL come from the germline V gene (reference sequence). V was trimmed by 0 bases and J by 4 bases, leaving 10 bases between them. The CDR3 covers 15 residues. For this clonotype: Antigen specificity is unknown.

The V and J genes are TRBV3-1 and TRBJ2-4; D remains unclear. Sequenced material: blood, either unsorted or a sorted T cell fraction (not recorded which). The receptor's source is a male donor with ankylosing spondylitis. For the CDR3, the DNA is TGTGCCAGCAGCCAAGAGGTTCTAACAAAAAACATTCAGTACTTC. Translation: CASSQEVLTKNIQYF.